The clone carrying this T cell receptor beta chain was observed a handful of times. Its matching antigen is unknown. V was shortened by 8 bases and J by 5 bases, with 15 bases between the two germline ends. The CDR3 totals 13 residues. Germline values: CDR1 MNHNY, CDR2 SVGAGI (reference sequence). This sample is drawn from a study of T cells after yellow fever vaccination. The authors made TCR cDNA by 5'RACE template switching, adding a universal primer site and UMIs. TCRdb called the 5' RACE reads again in MiXCR, with one record for every CDR3 protein. The sample has 250,000 to 300,000 distinct CDR3 sequences, under 9% seen once; the top ten hold around 3.1%. Study-wide findings and caveats: Abundant clonotypes from the bulk population could get into FACS-sorted repertoires as contaminants. The study found a weaker secondary response that peaked faster, day 5 versus 15. Post-booster repertoires contained most primary-vaccination clones again (approximately 95% CD4, about 88% CD8).

The starting material was CD4+ T cells sorted from PBMCs, obtained 5 days after the yellow fever booster vaccination. The chain is built from TRBV6-6 and TRBJ1-1; D is uncertain. The TCR originated in a man younger than 35 who received the YFV17D yellow fever vaccine. Written as DNA, the CDR3 is TGTGCCAGCGCAGATTACGGGAGAACTGAAGCTTTCTTT. It codes for CASADYGRTEAFF.